Each of the 6 T cell receptor beta chains below was sequenced from the same sample in a study of OX40 agonist ivuxolimab in advanced cancers. Sequencing was performed with immunoSEQ multiplex PCR; in TCRdb, only in-frame clones are kept and a portion is missing. The sample shows about 72,000 clones, 88% of them seen only once. The sample in question was CD4+ or CD8+ T cells sorted from blood, obtained in a trial of the OX40 agonist ivuxolimab. Every receptor here comes from an adult with an advanced solid tumor such as melanoma, head and neck, liver or kidney cancer.

A word on this clone: Since the CDR3 does not end with the conserved phenylalanine or tryptophan, this likely comes from a read error. J is TRBJ1-4 and V is TRBV7-9, with D perhaps TRBD1 (6 bases). The CDR3 runs 16 residues. Germline CDR1 and CDR2: SEHNR and FQNEAQ (reference sequence). The germline V and J ends were trimmed by 0 bases and 7 bases, with 15 bases remaining between them. The CDR3 DNA reads TGTGCCAGCAGCTTAGCAGGGGGTGGCGTAAGTGAAAAACTGTTTCTT. Translated, it gives CASSLAGGGVSEKLFL.

The chain uses TRBV9 and TRBJ1-3, with 8 bases lining up with TRBD1. The CDR3 has 17 amino acids. Germline V lookup: CDR1 SGDLS, CDR2 YYNGEE. Losses at the gene ends were 3 bases for V and 2 bases for J; bases not matched to a gene: 10. The CDR3 DNA follows: TGTGCCAGCAGCGAGTCGGCAGGGGGCGCGACTGGAAACACCATATATTTT. This codes for CASSESAGGATGNTIYF. Drawing the rest from reference TRBV9 and TRBJ1-3, the complete variable domain is DSGVTQTPKHLITATGQRVTLRCSPRSGDLSVYWYQQSLDQGLQFLIQYYNGEERAKGNILERFSAQQFPDLHSELNLSSLELGDSALYFCASSESAGGATGNTIYFGEGSWLTVV.

This clone was seen once. The chain combines TRBV6-5 with TRBJ2-7; D tentatively reads TRBD1 or TRBD2 (5 bases each). With 2 bases removed from V and 2 bases from J, the gap between germline ends came to 13 bases. Germline V gene lookup returns CDR1 MNHEY and CDR2 SVGAGI. The CDR3 length is 15 residues. As DNA, the CDR3 is TGTGCCAGCAGTTACACAGGACTGCCAACCTACGAGCAGTACTTC. It is translated as CASSYTGLPTYEQYF.

The chain carries TRBV6-5 and TRBJ2-7; 7 bases agree with TRBD2. After removal of 0 bases from V and 0 bases from J, the junction contained 5 bases not matched to a gene. Per the germline V gene, CDR1 is MNHEY and CDR2 is SVGAGI. This CDR3 spans 16 amino acids. The CDR3 loop is CASSYSRREPSYEQYF. The DNA for the CDR3 is TGTGCCAGCAGTTACTCTAGGCGGGAGCCCTCCTACGAGCAGTACTTC.

The chain uses TRBV6-5 and TRBJ1-6; 8 nucleotides align to TRBD1. Germline CDR1 MNHEY, CDR2 SVGAGI. Trimming at V came to 4 bases and at J to 7 bases, leaving 3 bases not matched to a gene. This CDR3 has 14 amino acids. The CDR3 coding sequence is TGTGCCAGCAGTTTCAGGGGGCCGAATTCACCCCTCCACTTT. Protein product: CASSFRGPNSPLHF.

This chain uses TRBV5-1 with TRBJ2-5; D not resolved. The ends were cut back, 1 base at V and 4 bases at J, with 14 bases in the middle. This CDR3 spans 15 amino acids. Germline V gene sequence: CDR1 SGHRS, CDR2 YFSETQ. The CDR3 nucleotides read TGCGCCAGCAGCTTGTCTGGGGTTCTTGCAGAGACCCAGTACTTC. It is translated as CASSLSGVLAETQYF.